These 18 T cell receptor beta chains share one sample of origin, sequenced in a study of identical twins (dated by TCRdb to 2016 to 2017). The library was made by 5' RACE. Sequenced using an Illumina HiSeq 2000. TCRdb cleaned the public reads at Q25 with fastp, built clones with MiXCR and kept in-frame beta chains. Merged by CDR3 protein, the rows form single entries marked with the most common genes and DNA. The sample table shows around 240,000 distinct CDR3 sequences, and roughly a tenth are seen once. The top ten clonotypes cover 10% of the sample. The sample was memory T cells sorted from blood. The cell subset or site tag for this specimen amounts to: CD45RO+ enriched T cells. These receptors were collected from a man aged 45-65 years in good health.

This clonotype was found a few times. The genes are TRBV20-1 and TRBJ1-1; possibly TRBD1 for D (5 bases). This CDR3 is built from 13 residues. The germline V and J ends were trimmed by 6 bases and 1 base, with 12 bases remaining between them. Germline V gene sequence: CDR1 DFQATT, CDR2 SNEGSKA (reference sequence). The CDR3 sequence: CSATRESNTEAFF. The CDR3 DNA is TGCAGTGCCACCAGGGAGTCGAACACTGAAGCTTTCTTT.

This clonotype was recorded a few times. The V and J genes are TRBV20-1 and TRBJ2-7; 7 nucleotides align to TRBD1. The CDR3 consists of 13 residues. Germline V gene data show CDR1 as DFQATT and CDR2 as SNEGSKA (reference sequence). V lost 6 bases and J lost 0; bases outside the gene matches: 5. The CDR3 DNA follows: TGCAGTGCCCCGGACAGGACCTCCTACGAGCAGTACTTC. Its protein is CSAPDRTSYEQYF.

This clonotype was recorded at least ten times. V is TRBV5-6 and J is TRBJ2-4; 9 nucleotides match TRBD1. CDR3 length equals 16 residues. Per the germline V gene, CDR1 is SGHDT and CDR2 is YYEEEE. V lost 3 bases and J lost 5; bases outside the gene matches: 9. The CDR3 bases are TGTGCCAGCAGCTCGGTAGGACAGGGGATTCAAAACATTCAGTACTTC. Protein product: CASSSVGQGIQNIQYF.

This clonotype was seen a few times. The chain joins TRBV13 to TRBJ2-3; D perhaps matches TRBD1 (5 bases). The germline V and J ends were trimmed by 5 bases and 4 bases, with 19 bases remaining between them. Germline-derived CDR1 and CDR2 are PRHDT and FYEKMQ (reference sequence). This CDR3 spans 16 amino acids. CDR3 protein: CASSQEGIGAADTQYF. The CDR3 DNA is TGTGCCAGCAGCCAGGAAGGGATAGGGGCCGCAGATACGCAGTATTTT.

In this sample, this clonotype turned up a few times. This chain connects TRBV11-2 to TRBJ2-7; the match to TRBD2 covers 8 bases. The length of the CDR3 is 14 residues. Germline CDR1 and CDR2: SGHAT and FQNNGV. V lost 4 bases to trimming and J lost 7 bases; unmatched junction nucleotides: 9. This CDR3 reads CASSSAGAPREQYF. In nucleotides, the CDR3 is TGTGCCAGCAGCTCAGCGGGGGCTCCCCGGGAGCAGTACTTC.

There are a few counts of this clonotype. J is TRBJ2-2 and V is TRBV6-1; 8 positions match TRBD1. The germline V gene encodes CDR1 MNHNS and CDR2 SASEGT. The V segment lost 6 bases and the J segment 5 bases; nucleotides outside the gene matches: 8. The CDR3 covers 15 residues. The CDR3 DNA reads TGTGCCAGCAGGCTTCAGGGGGCGCGAACCGGGGAGCTGTTTTTT. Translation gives CASRLQGARTGELFF.

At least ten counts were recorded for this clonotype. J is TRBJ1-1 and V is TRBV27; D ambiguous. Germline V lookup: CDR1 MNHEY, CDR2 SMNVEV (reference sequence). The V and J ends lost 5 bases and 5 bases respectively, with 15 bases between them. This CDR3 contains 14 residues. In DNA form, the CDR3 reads TGTGCCAGCAGTCTGCGACCGAGAGGGACTGAAGCTTTCTTT. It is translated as CASSLRPRGTEAFF.

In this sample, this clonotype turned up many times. The CDR3 nucleotides are TGTGCCAGCAGTTTAGCACTGATCTCCTACAATGAGCAGTTCTTC. Translating gives CASSLALISYNEQFF. This chain connects TRBV12-3 or TRBV12-4 to TRBJ2-1; no reliable D call. This CDR3 is built from 15 residues. Trimming pared 0 bases from V and 0 bases from J, leaving 6 bases between.

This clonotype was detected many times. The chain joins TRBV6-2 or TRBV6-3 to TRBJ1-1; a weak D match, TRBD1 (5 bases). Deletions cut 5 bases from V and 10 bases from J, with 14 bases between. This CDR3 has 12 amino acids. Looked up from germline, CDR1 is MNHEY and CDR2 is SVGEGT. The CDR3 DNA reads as TGTGCCAGCAGTCGGGACCCCTCTGGAGCTTTCTTT. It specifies CASSRDPSGAFF.

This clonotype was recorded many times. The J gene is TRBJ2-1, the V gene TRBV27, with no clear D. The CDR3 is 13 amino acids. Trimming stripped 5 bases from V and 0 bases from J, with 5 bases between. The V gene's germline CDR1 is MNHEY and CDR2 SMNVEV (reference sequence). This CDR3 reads CASSADSYNEQFF. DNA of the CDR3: TGTGCCAGCAGTGCTGACTCCTACAATGAGCAGTTCTTC.

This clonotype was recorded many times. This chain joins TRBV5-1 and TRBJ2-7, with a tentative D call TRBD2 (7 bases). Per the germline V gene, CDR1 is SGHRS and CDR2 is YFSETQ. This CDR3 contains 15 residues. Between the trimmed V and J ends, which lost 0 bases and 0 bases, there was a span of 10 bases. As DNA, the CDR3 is TGCGCCAGCAGCTTGGAGGGGGGGCGCTCCTACGAGCAGTACTTC. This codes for CASSLEGGRSYEQYF.

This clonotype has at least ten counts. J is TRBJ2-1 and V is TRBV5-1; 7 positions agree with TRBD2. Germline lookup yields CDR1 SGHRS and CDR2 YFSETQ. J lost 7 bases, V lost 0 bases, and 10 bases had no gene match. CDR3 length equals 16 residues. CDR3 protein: CASSLDVQRGTNEQFF. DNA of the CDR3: TGCGCCAGCAGCTTGGATGTGCAGCGGGGTACGAATGAGCAGTTCTTC.

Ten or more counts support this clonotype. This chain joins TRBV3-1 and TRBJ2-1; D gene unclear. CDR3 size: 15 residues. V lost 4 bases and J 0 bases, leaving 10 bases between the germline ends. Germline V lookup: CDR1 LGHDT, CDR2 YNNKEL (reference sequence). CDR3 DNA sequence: TGTGCCAGCAGCCCCACCCCGAGCTCCTACAATGAGCAGTTCTTC. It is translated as CASSPTPSSYNEQFF.

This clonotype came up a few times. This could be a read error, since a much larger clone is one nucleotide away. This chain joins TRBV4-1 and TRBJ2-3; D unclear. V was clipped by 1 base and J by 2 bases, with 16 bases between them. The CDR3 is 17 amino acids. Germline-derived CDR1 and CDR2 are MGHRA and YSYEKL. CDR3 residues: CASSQGSLPTPTDTQYF. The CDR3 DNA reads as TGCGCCAGCAGCCAAGGGAGCCTACCGACTCCCACAGATACGCAGTATTTT.

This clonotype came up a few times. CDR3 DNA sequence: TGTGCCAGCAGCAAGGGACTTTACACTGAAGCTTTCTTT. Its translation: CASSKGLYTEAFF. V gene TRBV7-9 combines with J gene TRBJ1-1, with D possibly being TRBD1 (5 bases). Germline V gene sequence: CDR1 SEHNR, CDR2 FQNEAQ (reference sequence). The CDR3 totals 13 residues. Trimming cost V 5 bases and J 3 bases, with 10 bases left between them.

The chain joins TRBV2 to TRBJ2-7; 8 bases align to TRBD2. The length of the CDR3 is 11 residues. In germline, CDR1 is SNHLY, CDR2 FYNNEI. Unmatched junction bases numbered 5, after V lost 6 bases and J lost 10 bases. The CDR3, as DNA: TGTGCCAGCAGGGGACTAGTCACCCAGTACTTC. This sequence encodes CASRGLVTQYF.

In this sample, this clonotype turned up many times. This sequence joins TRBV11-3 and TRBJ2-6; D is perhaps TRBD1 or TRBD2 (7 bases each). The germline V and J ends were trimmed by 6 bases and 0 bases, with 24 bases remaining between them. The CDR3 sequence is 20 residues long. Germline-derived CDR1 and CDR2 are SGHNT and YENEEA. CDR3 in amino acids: CASRNQGGGQLSSGANVLTF. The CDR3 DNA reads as TGTGCCAGCAGAAATCAGGGGGGGGGTCAACTAAGCTCTGGGGCCAACGTCCTGACTTTC.

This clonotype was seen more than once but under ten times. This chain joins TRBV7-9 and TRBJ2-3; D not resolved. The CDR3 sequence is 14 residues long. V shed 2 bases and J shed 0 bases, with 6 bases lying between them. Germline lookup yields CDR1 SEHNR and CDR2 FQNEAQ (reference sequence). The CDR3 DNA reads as TGTGCCAGCAGCTTATTTTCTAGCACAGATACGCAGTATTTT. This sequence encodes CASSLFSSTDTQYF.